Following are 25 T cell receptor beta chains from one sample sequenced in a study of blood T cell repertoires in COVID-19. Clones were sequenced by immunoSEQ multiplex PCR, and TCRdb holds only the in-frame ones, with some missing. The sample lists about 250,000 clones, 70% to 90% seen once, with around 1.8% in the top ten. Source material: PBMCs or T cells enriched from blood (not recorded which). These receptors were collected from a man aged 35-49 years who had recovered from COVID-19.

The V call is TRBV6-5, the J call TRBJ2-3; 7 positions match TRBD1. Germline CDR1 is MNHEY and CDR2 is SVGAGI. The ends lost 0 bases at V and 4 bases at J; junction bases unmatched: 4. The CDR3 extends over 15 amino acids. The CDR3 here is CASSYSEGAADTQYF. DNA of the CDR3: TGTGCCAGCAGTTACTCAGAGGGGGCGGCAGATACGCAGTATTTT.

The gene calls are TRBV11-2 and TRBJ1-4; D unresolved. The CDR3 length is 14 residues. Trimming removed 3 bases from V and 5 bases from J, with 10 bases in between. Per the germline V gene, CDR1 is SGHAT and CDR2 is FQNNGV. The CDR3, as DNA: TGTGCCAGCAGCTTTTCCGCAGCGAATGAAAAACTGTTTTTT. Its translation: CASSFSAANEKLFF.

In this sample, this clone turned up once. The chain is built from TRBV28 and TRBJ2-7; the D is unclear. CDR1 MDHEN and CDR2 SYDVKM come from the germline V gene. The CDR3 covers 11 residues. The V end lost 5 bases, the J end lost 10 bases, and 12 bases lay between the germline ends. CDR3 sequence reads: CASSIPQTQYF. CDR3 bases: TGTGCCAGCAGTATTCCACAGACACAGTACTTC.

The rearrangement joins TRBV15 to TRBJ2-7, with D maybe TRBD1 (6 bases). Germline loops: CDR1 LNHNV, CDR2 YYDKDF (reference sequence). With 5 bases removed from V and 3 bases from J, the gap between germline ends came to 14 bases. The CDR3 has 14 residues. The CDR3 nucleotides are TGTGCCACCAGCCTGATGGACAGTAGCTACGAGCAGTACTTC. Translation gives CATSLMDSSYEQYF.

The J gene is TRBJ2-5, the V gene TRBV25-1; 8 nucleotides match TRBD2. Per germline, CDR1 MGHDK and CDR2 SYGVNS. The CDR3 covers 17 residues. V lost 2 bases to trimming and J lost 2 bases; unmatched junction nucleotides: 10. CDR3 protein: CASSEGGRGGLQETQYF. The CDR3 nucleotides read TGTGCCAGCAGTGAAGGGGGTCGGGGGGGCCTACAAGAGACCCAGTACTTC.

The CDR3 nucleotides are TGTGCCAGCAGCACCTACGAAGGGGGAGCTCGCTCTGGAAACACCATATATTTT. It yields the protein CASSTYEGGARSGNTIYF. The J gene is TRBJ1-3, the V gene TRBV9; tentatively, D is TRBD1 (6 bases). Germline loops: CDR1 SGDLS, CDR2 YYNGEE. This CDR3 has 18 amino acids. V was clipped by 4 bases and J by 0 bases, with 20 bases between them.

The V call is TRBV19, the J call TRBJ2-3; 12 bases line up with TRBD2. In germline, CDR1 is LNHDA, CDR2 SQIVND (reference sequence). The CDR3 consists of 15 residues. The V and J ends lost 7 bases and 2 bases, in that order; junction bases with no gene match: 4. Written as DNA, the CDR3 is TGTGCCAGTACGGGACTAGCGGGTGCCACAGATACGCAGTATTTT. Translated, it gives CASTGLAGATDTQYF.

This clone occurred once. The rearrangement joins TRBV4-2 to TRBJ1-1; no definite D call. Germline V lookup: CDR1 LGHNA, CDR2 YNFKEQ. The length of the CDR3 is 13 residues. Trimming removed 0 bases at V and 5 bases at J, with 7 bases between. CDR3 sequence: CASSQDYGTEAFF. The CDR3, as DNA: TGTGCCAGCAGCCAAGATTACGGGACTGAAGCTTTCTTT.

The chain has TRBV10-3 and TRBJ2-3, with 8 nucleotides matching TRBD1. Germline V gives CDR1 ENHRY, CDR2 SYGVKD. V was clipped by 3 bases and J by 1 base; unmatched bases: 3. The length of the CDR3 is 15 residues. The CDR3 loop reads CAISDRQGRTDTQYF. In DNA form, the CDR3 reads TGTGCCATCAGTGACAGACAGGGGCGCACAGATACGCAGTATTTT.

The J gene is TRBJ2-5, the V gene TRBV6-2 or TRBV6-3; 9 nucleotides match TRBD2. Germline V CDR1 and CDR2: MNHEY, SVGEGT. Trimming cost V 6 bases and J 4 bases; bases outside gene matches: 12. The CDR3 has 16 residues. The CDR3 region is CASSSPWRGGRETQYF. CDR3 bases: TGTGCCAGCAGCAGCCCCTGGCGGGGGGGCCGAGAGACCCAGTACTTC.

This clone was seen only a few times. The rearrangement links TRBV6-5 to TRBJ2-2; D not certain. This CDR3 contains 14 residues. From germline, CDR1 is MNHEY and CDR2 SVGAGI. V lost 1 base and J lost 4, with 7 bases in between. This chain's CDR3 is CASSYWASTGELFF. In DNA, the CDR3 is TGTGCCAGCAGTTACTGGGCGAGCACCGGGGAGCTGTTTTTT.

This clone was seen only a few times. The V and J genes are TRBV7-8 and TRBJ2-2; 7 bases match TRBD1. This CDR3 is built from 14 residues. Trimming took 6 bases from V and 8 from J; bases not matched to a gene: 9. Germline CDR1 SGHVS, CDR2 FQNEAQ. CDR3 sequence (DNA): TGTGCCAGCAGATTCGACAGGGAATCGGGGGAGCTGTTTTTT. Encoded protein: CASRFDRESGELFF.

The chain joins TRBV10-3 to TRBJ2-7, with TRBD1 matching over 8 bases. There are 13 residues in the CDR3. V was clipped by 8 bases and J by 6 bases; unmatched bases: 9. Germline CDR1 and CDR2: ENHRY and SYGVKD. CDR3 nucleotides: TGTGCCATCGGAGGACAGGGTCCCCTCGAGCAGTACTTC. Protein sequence: CAIGGQGPLEQYF.

The chain carries TRBV6-1 and TRBJ1-2; D might be TRBD1 (6 bases). Germline V gene data show CDR1 as MNHNS and CDR2 as SASEGT. CDR3 length equals 14 residues. V lost 3 bases and J lost 6, with 14 bases in between. The CDR3 reads CASSEGAGYNGYTF. The CDR3 DNA reads TGTGCCAGCAGTGAGGGGGCAGGGTATAATGGCTACACCTTC.

This sequence joins TRBV3-1 (or the pseudogene TRBV3-2) and TRBJ1-4; 8 nucleotides match TRBD1. Germline V gives CDR1 LGHDT, CDR2 YNNKEL (reference sequence). The CDR3 totals 17 residues. The V and J ends lost 4 bases and 1 base, in that order; junction bases with no gene match: 8. CDR3 protein: CASSRPRQGITNEKLFF. In DNA form, the CDR3 reads TGTGCCAGCAGCCGGCCTAGACAGGGGATAACTAATGAAAAACTGTTTTTT.

The chain uses TRBV2 and TRBJ2-7; weak D call: TRBD1 (6 bases). The CDR3 contains 12 residues. The germline V gene has CDR1 SNHLY and CDR2 FYNNEI. The V end was cut by 5 bases, the J end by 3 bases, with 8 bases between. CDR3 region: CASSSRGYEQYF. The CDR3 DNA follows: TGTGCCAGCAGTTCCAGGGGCTACGAGCAGTACTTC.

The V call is TRBV19, the J call TRBJ1-1; 8 bases match TRBD1. V gave up 7 bases and J gave up 4 bases; unmatched junction bases: 5. Germline values: CDR1 LNHDA, CDR2 SQIVND (reference sequence). The CDR3 totals 13 residues. The CDR3 DNA follows: TGTGCCAGTAACTACAGGGGGGGCACTGAAGCTTTCTTT. Translating gives CASNYRGGTEAFF.

The chain links TRBV2 to TRBJ1-2, with 7 bases identical to TRBD1. Germline assignment: CDR1 SNHLY and CDR2 FYNNEI. The trim removed 2 bases at V and 14 bases at J, leaving 5 bases unmatched. There are 11 residues in the CDR3. Here the CDR3 DNA reads TGTGCCAGCAGTGAAAGGGACAGCTCAACCTTC. It codes for CASSERDSSTF. Complete variable domain (other parts from reference TRBV2 and TRBJ1-2): EPEVTQTPSHQVTQMGQEVILRCVPISNHLYFYWYRQILGQKVEFLVSFYNNEISEKSEIFDDQFSVERPDGSNFTLKIRSTKLEDSAMYFCASSERDSSTFGSGTRLTVV.

The chain links TRBV5-1 to TRBJ2-1; possible D gene TRBD2, 6 bases. Germline lookup yields CDR1 SGHRS and CDR2 YFSETQ. V lost 0 bases and J 3 bases, leaving 10 bases between the germline ends. The CDR3 consists of 15 residues. The CDR3 sequence: CASSLDGGGYNEQFF. CDR3 in DNA: TGCGCCAGCAGCTTGGATGGGGGAGGCTACAATGAGCAGTTCTTC.

This clone was counted between two and nine times. This chain joins TRBV7-3 and TRBJ1-2; 7 bases align to TRBD1. Germline CDR1 reads SGHTA; CDR2 reads FQGTGA. CDR3 size: 14 residues. V was clipped by 1 base and J by 8 bases; unmatched bases: 7. CDR3: CASSLSEGAWGYTF. DNA for the CDR3: TGTGCCAGCAGCTTAAGCGAGGGGGCTTGGGGCTACACCTTC.

The rearrangement joins TRBV7-3 to TRBJ1-2, with 7 bases that match TRBD1. V gave up 3 bases and J gave up 6 bases; unmatched junction bases: 4. The germline CDR1 and CDR2 sequences are SGHTA and FQGTGA. The CDR3 spans 13 residues. CDR3 DNA: TGTGCCAGCAGCTTCGAAACAGGGGATGGCTACACCTTC. This gives the protein CASSFETGDGYTF.

The chain joins TRBV10-3 to TRBJ1-3, with a possible D match to TRBD1 (5 bases). V lost 3 bases to trimming and J lost 0 bases, with 9 bases between them. The germline gives CDR1 ENHRY, CDR2 SYGVKD. There are 15 residues in the CDR3. CDR3 loop: CAISEPGYSGNTIYF. The CDR3 nucleotides are TGTGCCATCAGTGAACCAGGGTACTCTGGAAACACCATATATTTT.

The genes are TRBV5-5 and TRBJ1-2; no clear D gene. Germline assignment: CDR1 SGHKS and CDR2 YYEKEE (reference sequence). The CDR3 is made up of 15 amino acids. V was trimmed by 2 bases and J by 2 bases, leaving 13 bases between them. For the CDR3, the DNA is TGTGCCAGCAGCTTTATCCCGACGGAGAACTATGGCTACACCTTC. Residues: CASSFIPTENYGYTF.

The chain links TRBV4-1 to TRBJ1-2, with 8 nucleotides matching TRBD1. V trimming: 4 bases; J trimming: 3 bases; junction bases outside the gene matches: 10. CDR3 length: 16 residues. CDR1 and CDR2 (germline): MGHRA, YSYEKL. The CDR3 nucleotides read TGCGCCAGCAGCCCCGGACAGGGTTTCGGGCACTATGGCTACACCTTC. The encoded protein is CASSPGQGFGHYGYTF.

The V call is TRBV24-1, the J call TRBJ2-1; D possibly corresponds to TRBD1 (6 bases). The CDR3 is 15 residues long. V was trimmed by 4 bases and J by 6 bases, leaving 15 bases between them. CDR1 is KGHDR, CDR2 SFDVKD, per germline. CDR3 in amino acids: CATSETGTGSNEQFF. DNA of the CDR3: TGTGCCACCAGTGAGACAGGTACAGGTAGCAATGAGCAGTTCTTC.